This record covers a single T cell receptor (beta chain). The antigen it recognizes is unknown. The sample holds no much larger clone one base away, and base qualities are not on file. Sorted T cell subsets were CFSE-labeled and co-cultured for 5 days with allogeneic regulatory or mature dendritic cells at a 1:10 DC:T ratio. FACS was used to sort naive T cells as CD45RA+ cells and memory T cells as CD45RO+ CD4+ or CD8+ cells. The T cells used for TCR sequencing were obtained from two healthy control subjects. The Qiagen DNeasy Blood & Tissue Kit was used for extraction of genomic DNA. The data were obtained in a study of regulatory dendritic cells for organ transplantation (dated by TCRdb to the late 2010s). About the full investigation: To make regulatory dendritic cells, monocytes were cultured with vitamin D3 on days 0 and 4 and with IL-10 on day 4. Before and after allostimulation with regulatory or mature dendritic cells, TCRbeta repertoires were sequenced from sorted naive and memory CD4+ and CD8+ T cells. On day 6, LPS was added to the DC cultures to test how the DCs responded to a strong maturation-inducing agent.

Multiplexed two-step PCR with Vbeta-specific forward primers and Jbeta-specific reverse primers was used to amplify TCRbeta CDR3 regions. The TCRbeta libraries were sequenced on an Illumina instrument via the immunoSEQ service. Under the source paper's analysis protocol: IMGT annotation was used to assign V, D and J genes, and synthetic CDR3 analogues were used to correct the counts for multiplex PCR bias. The immunoSEQ Analyzer calculated repertoire clonality as one minus the normalized Shannon entropy. Clonal expansion was defined using Fisher's exact test with Benjamini-Hochberg false discovery rate control and a two-tailed threshold of P<0.01. TCRdb mirrors the immuneACCESS table, restricted to in-frame sequences. Some clones are absent from its copies; in checked studies, under half trace to an unresolved V gene, and the reason for the others is unknown. Clone size and the V and J calls come from that table; the DNA yielded D and trimming. Here the sample has approximately 9,300 clones; approximately 84% occur a single time. 2.5% of the sample is held by the ten biggest clonotypes.

What the study reported, not specific to this receptor: Of the resting subsets, memory CD8+ T cells had the largest number of alloreactive TCR clonotypes. In both subjects, allostimulation led to expansion of memory CD8+ clones, although regulatory dendritic cells appeared to cause more limited expansion than mature dendritic cells did. The repertoires of naive CD4+ and CD8+ T cells were highly diverse, while memory cell repertoires were less diverse, with memory CD8+ cells being the most oligoclonal. The authors pointed out considerable heterogeneity between individuals in the alloreactive memory CD8+ T cell pool, and only a couple of subjects were sequenced.

The sample comprised memory CD4+ T cells from blood cultured with dendritic cells. The label giving this sample's cell subset or site can be read as: CD45RO+ memory T cells. This sequence originates from a human donor in good health.

The nucleotide sequence reads as follows: TGTGCCAGCAGCTTAGGCAGGGGACTAAACACTGAAGCTTTCTTT. Its protein product is CASSLGRGLNTEAFF. This receptor chain uses TRBV7-9 and TRBJ1-1; TRBD1 might be the D gene, on 6 matching bases. CDR1 SEHNR and CDR2 FQNEAQ are derived from the germline V gene (reference sequence). Trimming takes 1 base from V and 2 bases from J, and the germline ends sit 11 bases apart. The CDR3 starts with the cysteine, ends with the phenylalanine, and has 15 residues. The entry retains the CDR3 DNA only, 45 bases that are in frame from base 1.